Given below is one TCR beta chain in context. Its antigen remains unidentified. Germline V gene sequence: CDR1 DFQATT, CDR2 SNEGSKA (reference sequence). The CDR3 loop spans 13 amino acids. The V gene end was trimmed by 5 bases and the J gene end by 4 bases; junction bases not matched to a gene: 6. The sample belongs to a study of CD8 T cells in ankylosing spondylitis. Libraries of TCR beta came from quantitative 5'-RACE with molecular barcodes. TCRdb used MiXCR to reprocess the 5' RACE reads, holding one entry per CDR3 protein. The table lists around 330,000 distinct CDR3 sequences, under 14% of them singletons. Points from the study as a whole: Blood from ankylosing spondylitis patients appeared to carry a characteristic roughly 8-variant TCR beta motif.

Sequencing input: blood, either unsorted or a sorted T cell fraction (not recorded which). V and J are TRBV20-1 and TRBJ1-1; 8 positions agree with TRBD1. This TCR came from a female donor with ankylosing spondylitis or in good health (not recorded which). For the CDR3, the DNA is TGCAGTGCTTCCAGGGGGCTCAGCACTGAAGCTTTCTTT. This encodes CSASRGLSTEAFF.